This TCR beta chain was sequenced for a study of T cell changes during pregnancy in multiple sclerosis. This clone was observed a handful of times. Data came from immunoSEQ multiplex PCR; TCRdb stores just in-frame clones and leaves some out. The top ten clones hold over 1% of a sample with 30,000 to 45,000 clones, around 94% of them seen once. V was pared by 6 bases and J by 4 bases, with 28 bases between. The CDR3 loop spans 18 amino acids. Germline CDR1 is ENHRY and CDR2 is SYGVKD. This chain uses TRBV10-3 with TRBJ2-7; tentative D call: TRBD2 (6 bases). Sequenced: PBMCs (not recorded whether the cells were cultured). The sequence derives from a female donor with multiple sclerosis, enrolled in a pregnancy study. CDR3 region: CAIRRRGDYPPGPYEQYF. The DNA of the CDR3 is TGTGCCATCAGAAGGCGGGGTGACTACCCCCCGGGGCCTTACGAGCAGTACTTC.